This TCR beta chain was retrieved from a study of yellow fever vaccine responses in identical twins. Study outcomes and limitations: Among the twins, the vaccine T cell response reportedly seemed partly convergent and partly personalized.

With regard to this clonotype: Its antigen is unknown.

V was clipped by 2 bases and J by 9 bases, with 11 bases between them. This CDR3 region has 13 residues. Germline CDR1 KGHSH, CDR2 LQKENI. One entry per CDR3 protein results from TCRdb running MiXCR on the RT-PCR reads. The profile shows tens of thousands of distinct CDR3 sequences, more than 50% of them singletons. This TCR came from a woman aged 18-29 years who received the yellow fever vaccine. The sample consisted of T cells from blood (PBMCs), unsorted or a sorted subset (not recorded which), taken before or after yellow fever vaccination (not recorded which). The chain has TRBV18 and TRBJ2-1, with a weak D call TRBD1 (6 bases). CDR3 residues: CASSPFLGAEQFF. For the CDR3, the DNA is TGTGCCAGCTCACCATTTTTGGGGGCTGAGCAGTTCTTC.